This T cell receptor (beta chain) was retrieved from a study of cytomegalovirus exposure and HLA in healthy donors. Primers included in the PCR were 60 Vbeta and 13 Jbeta primers. The protocol was immunoSEQ multiplex PCR, while the TCRdb copy is restricted to in-frame clones and leaves out a portion. Here the sample spans around 67,000 clones, 55% to 70% being singletons. Trimming shortened V by 4 bases and J by 10 bases, and 20 bases separated the two germline ends. CDR3 length: 15 amino acids. Germline V lookup: CDR1 SEHNR, CDR2 FQNEAQ (reference sequence). The clonotype originates from a woman aged 50 to 65 in good health and CMV-seronegative. Sequencing was performed on PBMCs. The V and J genes are TRBV7-9 and TRBJ2-1; no definite D call. CDR3 DNA sequence: TGTGCCAGCAGCTCGCAGCAGGTATTAGTCAGGGAGCAGTTCTTC. Residues: CASSSQQVLVREQFF.